What follows describes a single TCR beta chain. The target antigen is unknown. The data belong to a study of post-analysis software for immune sequencing data. Study-level information: The courses of disease that were included comprised relapsing-remitting, secondary progressive and progressive-relapsing multiple sclerosis.

TCR beta cDNA libraries had unique molecular identifiers. Input of roughly 1 to 11 million T cells yielded a few hundred thousand cDNA molecules. A single record per CDR3 protein comes from TCRdb applying MiXCR to the PCR reads. The table has 750,000 to 950,000 distinct CDR3 sequences, around 42% seen once. Study results and limitations: Normalized Chao1 diversity was significantly reduced in patients versus controls. Analysis by F measure revealed that same-batch samples clustered strongly together. The study found TRBV5-6, TRBV5-1 and TRBV20-1 among a few TRBV segments more frequent in patients than controls.

Germline assignment: CDR1 SGHRS and CDR2 YFSETQ. The ends lost 0 bases at V and 9 bases at J; junction bases unmatched: 5. This CDR3 is built from 15 residues. Input material: blood. The origin of this receptor is a girl between 5 and 17 years old with multiple sclerosis. The gene calls are TRBV5-1 and TRBJ1-6, with TRBD1 matching over 8 bases. The chain's CDR3 is CASSLEGRGPSPLHF. CDR3 DNA sequence: TGCGCCAGCAGCTTGGAGGGCAGGGGGCCTTCACCCCTCCACTTT.